The 31 T cell receptor beta chains reported below all come from one sample, sequenced in a study of T-cell memory formation after mild COVID-19. Using its own MiXCR run on the 5' RACE reads, TCRdb lists one record per CDR3 protein. The sample consists of 300,000 to 350,000 distinct CDR3 sequences, roughly 13% of them appearing once. The sequenced sample consisted of PBMCs or a T cell subset sorted from them (not recorded which). Every receptor here comes from a young man who had mild COVID-19 (a few samples of this study predate the infection). Cell type and time point are not known.

The sample holds a few counts of this clonotype. The chain carries TRBV12-3 or TRBV12-4 and TRBJ2-6; maybe TRBD2 (6 bases). The CDR3 covers 15 residues. The V and J ends lost 5 bases and 1 base respectively, with 9 bases between them. Here the CDR3 reads CASSEGTSGANVLTF. CDR3 nucleotides: TGTGCCAGCAGTGAAGGGACTTCTGGGGCCAACGTCCTGACTTTC.

This chain connects TRBV20-1 to TRBJ2-7; D possibly corresponds to TRBD1 (6 bases). V lost 2 bases, J lost 0 bases, and 11 bases lay in between. CDR1 and CDR2 (germline): DFQATT, SNEGSKA (reference sequence). The length of the CDR3 is 14 residues. For the CDR3, the DNA is TGCAGTGCTAGACAGGGGTCGAGCTCCTACGAGCAGTACTTC. This gives the protein CSARQGSSSYEQYF.

In its sample, this clonotype was seen a few times. The rearrangement joins TRBV3-1 to TRBJ1-5, with unresolved D. With 1 base removed from V and 5 bases from J, the gap between germline ends came to 6 bases. Germline loops: CDR1 LGHDT, CDR2 YNNKEL (reference sequence). CDR3 length equals 13 residues. The CDR3 DNA reads as TGTGCCAGCAGCCAAGTTCCTCATCAGCCCCAGCATTTT. Amino acid sequence: CASSQVPHQPQHF. Filled out from reference TRBV3-1 and TRBJ1-5, the complete variable domain reads DTAVSQTPKYLVTQMGNDKSIKCEQNLGHDTMYWYKQDSKKFLKIMFSYNNKELIINETVPNRFSPKSPDKAHLNLHINSLELGDSAVYFCASSQVPHQPQHFGDGTRLSIL.

This clonotype was observed a few times. This chain uses TRBV5-1 with TRBJ2-5; TRBD1 might be the D (5 bases). Germline CDR1 SGHRS, CDR2 YFSETQ. This CDR3 comprises 14 residues. Trimming took off 4 bases at V and 2 bases at J, with 12 bases between the two ends. The CDR3 coding sequence is TGCGCCAGCAGCCCCAGGGCCGCTCAAGAGACCCAGTACTTC. It specifies CASSPRAAQETQYF.

This chain joins TRBV30 and TRBJ1-4, with no clear D. The CDR3 extends over 15 amino acids. Germline CDR1 reads GTSNPN; CDR2 reads SVGIG (reference sequence). With 5 bases removed from V and 5 bases from J, the gap between germline ends came to 18 bases. The CDR3 DNA follows: TGTGCCTGGGCCTGGTTAATAAGATTAAATGAAAAACTGTTTTTT. Its protein is CAWAWLIRLNEKLFF.

The rearrangement uses TRBV29-1 and TRBJ2-3, with 8 bases matching TRBD2. V trimming: 6 bases; J trimming: 6 bases; junction bases outside the gene matches: 8. CDR1 and CDR2 from the germline V gene are SQVTM and ANQGSEA. This CDR3 is built from 13 residues. In nucleotides, the CDR3 is TGCAGCGTGCGCAACCGGGGGGGGGATACGCAGTATTTT. Residues: CSVRNRGGDTQYF.

This clonotype was seen repeatedly, ten times or more. CDR3 residues: CATSDFTTGTDTQYF. CDR3 coding DNA: TGTGCCACCAGTGATTTTACTACGGGGACAGATACGCAGTATTTT. The rearrangement links TRBV24-1 to TRBJ2-3, with D possibly TRBD2 on 5 matching bases. V dropped 1 base and J dropped 3 bases, with 10 bases sitting between them. The CDR3 runs 15 residues. Germline lookup yields CDR1 KGHDR and CDR2 SFDVKD.

The chain has TRBV4-1 and TRBJ2-1, with TRBD1 matching over 7 bases. The junction had 4 bases not matched to a gene; V was cut back by 3 bases and J by 2 bases. CDR1 and CDR2 from the germline V gene are MGHRA and YSYEKL. This CDR3 has 15 residues. As DNA, the CDR3 is TGCGCCAGCAGCCACGGACAGGTTGCCTACAATGAGCAGTTCTTC. As protein: CASSHGQVAYNEQFF.

This clonotype has ten or more counts. This sequence joins TRBV27 and TRBJ2-1; 9 bases match TRBD2. Germline V CDR1 and CDR2: MNHEY, SMNVEV (reference sequence). The J segment lost 4 bases and the V segment lost 5 bases, leaving 9 bases of the junction unmatched. This CDR3 region has 16 residues. The CDR3 protein is CASSPLASGVYNEQFF. The CDR3 DNA follows: TGTGCCAGCAGTCCCCTGGCTAGCGGGGTATACAATGAGCAGTTCTTC.

This clonotype has just a few counts. The chain has TRBV5-5 and TRBJ2-7, with a possible D match to TRBD2 (5 bases). V was pared by 4 bases and J by 3 bases, with 17 bases between. CDR3 length: 15 residues. CDR1 is SGHKS and CDR2 is YYEKEE in the germline V gene (reference sequence). The CDR3, as DNA: TGTGCCAGCAGCCCGGACTCCCCTTCCTTCTACGAGCAGTACGTC. This sequence encodes CASSPDSPSFYEQYV.

At least ten counts were recorded for this clonotype. This chain links TRBV20-1 with TRBJ2-3; TRBD2 might be the D (5 bases). CDR3 length: 14 amino acids. V was clipped by 4 bases and J by 4 bases, with 15 bases between them. Germline V CDR1 and CDR2: DFQATT, SNEGSKA (reference sequence). The CDR3 nucleotides are TGCAGTGCTATCGAGGGCCCCTCTGCAGATACGCAGTATTTT. It codes for CSAIEGPSADTQYF.

The chain uses TRBV7-2 and TRBJ2-3, with D possibly TRBD2 on 6 matching bases. This CDR3 has 15 amino acids. CDR1 and CDR2 from the germline V gene are SGHTA and FQGNSA. V dropped 5 bases and J dropped 1 base, with 13 bases sitting between them. The CDR3 is CASSPGLFGTDTQYF. CDR3 coding DNA: TGTGCCAGCAGCCCCGGACTATTTGGCACAGATACGCAGTATTTT. The variable domain in full, with the rest retrieved from reference TRBV7-2 and TRBJ2-3, is GAGVSQSPSNKVTEKGKDVELRCDPISGHTALYWYRQSLGQGLEFLIYFQGNSAPDKSGLPSDRFSAERTGGSVSTLTIQRTQQEDSAVYLCASSPGLFGTDTQYFGPGTRLTVL.

This clonotype was seen more than once but under ten times. V gene TRBV7-2 combines with J gene TRBJ2-3, with TRBD2 identical over 8 bases. This CDR3 has 15 amino acids. CDR1 and CDR2 from the germline V gene are SGHTA and FQGNSA. V was clipped by 5 bases and J by 2 bases; unmatched bases: 6. CDR3 DNA: TGTGCCAGCAGCCATAGCGGGGACTCCACAGATACGCAGTATTTT. It specifies CASSHSGDSTDTQYF. Supplemented by reference TRBV7-2 and TRBJ2-3, the full variable domain reads GAGVSQSPSNKVTEKGKDVELRCDPISGHTALYWYRQSLGQGLEFLIYFQGNSAPDKSGLPSDRFSAERTGGSVSTLTIQRTQQEDSAVYLCASSHSGDSTDTQYFGPGTRLTVL.

This clonotype was detected a few times. The chain links TRBV4-3 to TRBJ2-2; 9 bases are a match to TRBD2. Per the germline V gene, CDR1 is LGHNA and CDR2 is YSLEER. Unmatched junction bases numbered 8, after V lost 0 bases and J lost 3 bases. The CDR3 has 18 amino acids. Here the CDR3 reads CASSQEGSGGIDTGELFF. Here the CDR3 DNA reads TGCGCCAGCAGCCAAGAGGGCAGCGGGGGGATCGACACCGGGGAGCTGTTTTTT.

CDR3 region: CASSAVATNEKLFF. The CDR3 nucleotides read TGCGCCAGCAGCGCAGTCGCAACTAATGAAAAACTGTTTTTT. This sequence joins TRBV5-1 and TRBJ1-4; D remains ambiguous. This CDR3 is 14 amino acids long. V lost 4 bases and J lost 0, with 7 bases in between. CDR1 is SGHRS and CDR2 is YFSETQ in the germline V gene.

The table lists this clonotype with a few counts. V and J are TRBV18 and TRBJ1-1; no clear D. The CDR3 consists of 13 residues. Trimming removed 4 bases at V and 5 bases at J, with 11 bases between. Germline CDR1 reads KGHSH; CDR2 reads LQKENI. The CDR3 loop is CASSLSIGTEAFF. DNA of the CDR3: TGTGCCAGCTCACTCAGTATCGGGACTGAAGCTTTCTTT. Using reference TRBV18 and TRBJ1-1 for the parts outside the CDR3, the full variable domain is NAGVMQNPRHLVRRRGQEARLRCSPMKGHSHVYWYRQLPEEGLKFMVYLQKENIIDESGMPKERFSAEFPKEGPSILRIQQVVRGDSAAYFCASSLSIGTEAFFGQGTRLTVV.

The V call is TRBV7-9, the J call TRBJ1-2; D remains ambiguous. CDR1 and CDR2 (germline): SEHNR, FQNEAQ (reference sequence). The CDR3 has 16 residues. V was clipped by 1 base and J by 1 base, with 13 bases between them. The CDR3 sequence: CASSLVLGSDNYGYTF. CDR3 nucleotides: TGTGCCAGCAGCTTAGTTCTGGGATCTGATAACTATGGCTACACCTTC.

This clonotype has a handful of counts. The chain couples TRBV7-2 to TRBJ2-5; D may be TRBD1 or TRBD2 (7 bases each). The CDR3 length is 17 residues. The germline V gene encodes CDR1 SGHTA and CDR2 FQGNSA. Between the trimmed V and J ends, which lost 2 bases and 1 base, there was a span of 17 bases. The CDR3, as DNA: TGTGCCAGCAGCTTACAGGGGGGAGGGTCGTCCCAAGAGACCCAGTACTTC. Protein sequence: CASSLQGGGSSQETQYF.

Only a few counts were recorded for this clonotype. The chain recombines TRBV5-5 with TRBJ2-1, with no clear D. Germline CDR1 and CDR2: SGHKS and YYEKEE (reference sequence). The CDR3 has 15 residues. Trimming took off 5 bases at V and 2 bases at J, with 14 bases between the two ends. Written as DNA, the CDR3 is TGTGCCAGCAGGACGACGATAGGAACCTACAATGAGCAGTTCTTC. This gives the protein CASRTTIGTYNEQFF.

The chain couples TRBV4-1 to TRBJ1-2, with 9 bases matching TRBD1. Germline CDR1 is MGHRA and CDR2 is YSYEKL. Trimming at V came to 3 bases and at J to 2 bases, leaving 4 bases not matched to a gene. This CDR3 has 15 amino acids. The CDR3 here is CASSQDDRGNYGYTF. The CDR3 nucleotides are TGCGCCAGCAGCCAGGACGACAGGGGGAACTATGGCTACACCTTC.

The V call is TRBV5-1, the J call TRBJ1-6; D unresolved. Between the trimmed V and J ends, which lost 5 bases and 8 bases, there was a span of 17 bases. Germline lookup yields CDR1 SGHRS and CDR2 YFSETQ. The CDR3 extends over 15 amino acids. CDR3 amino acids: CASSPSPEGDSPLHF. Here the CDR3 DNA reads TGCGCCAGCAGTCCCAGCCCCGAGGGTGATTCACCCCTCCACTTT.

This clonotype has a handful of counts. The J gene is TRBJ2-5, the V gene TRBV6-2 or TRBV6-3, with 7 bases matching TRBD1. The CDR3 covers 15 residues. J lost 1 base, V lost 5 bases, and 7 bases had no gene match. CDR1 MNHEY and CDR2 SVGEGT come from the germline V gene. The CDR3 DNA reads as TGTGCCAGCAGTCAGTCGACAGGGACCCAAGAGACCCAGTACTTC. Its translation is CASSQSTGTQETQYF.

This clonotype was seen ten or more times. The chain employs TRBV7-9 and TRBJ2-2; the D gene is possibly TRBD1 (6 bases). The germline V gene encodes CDR1 SEHNR and CDR2 FQNEAQ (reference sequence). The CDR3 sequence is 12 residues long. With 6 bases removed from V and 6 bases from J, the gap between germline ends came to 8 bases. The chain's CDR3 is CASRRQAGELFF. CDR3 DNA: TGTGCCAGCAGGCGACAGGCCGGGGAGCTGTTTTTT.

The sample holds many counts of this clonotype. This chain connects TRBV12-3 or TRBV12-4 to TRBJ1-2; D is uncertain. The length of the CDR3 is 15 residues. The V end was cut by 6 bases, the J end by 4 bases, with 18 bases between. The CDR3 sequence is CASSRIGEIGYGYTF. In nucleotides, the CDR3 is TGTGCCAGCAGCCGGATTGGGGAGATCGGCTATGGCTACACCTTC.

This clonotype was seen more than once but under ten times. This chain links TRBV12-3 or TRBV12-4 with TRBJ1-1; D is unresolved. There are 13 residues in the CDR3. V dropped 6 bases and J dropped 3 bases, with 11 bases sitting between them. CDR3 region: CASRFNTYTEAFF. As DNA, the CDR3 is TGTGCCAGCAGATTCAATACGTACACTGAAGCTTTCTTT.

The sample holds a few counts of this clonotype. The genes are TRBV5-1 and TRBJ2-7; TRBD1 matches 9 bases. V was clipped by 7 bases and J by 5 bases; unmatched bases: 7. The CDR3 has 13 amino acids. Germline V CDR1 and CDR2: SGHRS, YFSETQ. CDR3 sequence (DNA): TGCGCCAGCGGAAGGGACAGGGTCCACGAGCAGTACTTC. Translation: CASGRDRVHEQYF.

The DNA for the CDR3 is TGTGCCAGTAGACGGGGAGGGACGGCGGTCAATGAGCAGTTCTTC. Translating gives CASRRGGTAVNEQFF. The gene calls are TRBV19 and TRBJ2-1, with 7 bases fitting TRBD2. CDR1 and CDR2 from the germline V gene are LNHDA and SQIVND (reference sequence). CDR3 size: 15 residues. V dropped 6 bases and J dropped 6; count of bases not matched to a gene: 11.

The chain carries TRBV29-1 and TRBJ1-2, with TRBD1 matching 8 bases. With V trimmed by 7 bases and J by 4 bases, 5 bases remained unmatched. This CDR3 comprises 12 residues. Germline lookup yields CDR1 SQVTM and CDR2 ANQGSEA. The CDR3 region is CSARTGGYGYTF. The DNA of the CDR3 is TGCAGCGCGCGAACAGGGGGCTATGGCTACACCTTC.

This clonotype was recorded at least ten times. The chain combines TRBV12-3 or TRBV12-4 with TRBJ1-5; D is possibly TRBD1 (5 bases). This CDR3 spans 14 amino acids. Trimming pared 3 bases from V and 1 base from J, leaving 7 bases between. For the CDR3, the DNA is TGTGCCAGCAGTTTGTGGGGCAGCAATCAGCCCCAGCATTTT. Protein sequence: CASSLWGSNQPQHF.

The rearrangement links TRBV21-1 to TRBJ2-5. TRBV21-1 is annotated as a pseudogene. This CDR3 comprises 16 residues. CDR3 nucleotides: TGTGCCAGCAGCAAAGCACAAGGGAAGTACCAAGAGACCCAGTACTTC. This codes for CASSKAQGKYQETQYF.

This clonotype was seen many times. The chain is built from TRBV7-2 and TRBJ2-7; D may be TRBD2 (6 bases). Between the trimmed V and J ends, which lost 10 bases and 3 bases, there was a span of 16 bases. Germline V lookup: CDR1 SGHTA, CDR2 FQGNSA. CDR3 length: 13 amino acids. The CDR3 spells CATSAGPNYEQYF. In DNA form, the CDR3 reads TGTGCCACCTCCGCGGGACCGAACTACGAGCAGTACTTC. The full variable domain, with the rest looked up from reference TRBV7-2 and TRBJ2-7, is GAGVSQSPSNKVTEKGKDVELRCDPISGHTALYWYRQSLGQGLEFLIYFQGNSAPDKSGLPSDRFSAERTGGSVSTLTIQRTQQEDSAVYLCATSAGPNYEQYFGPGTRLTVT.